This T cell receptor beta chain originates from a study of human T cells and chemical hapten exposure. TCRdb re-called the RACE reads through MiXCR, storing one row per CDR3 protein. The sample yields more than 300,000 distinct CDR3 sequences, more than 4.5% seen once. CDR1 is SGHDT and CDR2 is YYEEEE in the germline V gene. The CDR3 sequence is 15 residues long. The V gene lost 1 base and the J gene lost 0 bases, with 8 bases spanning the gap. This clonotype appeared many times. The time point denotes: pre-sensitization, week 0. The treatment denotes: therapeutic diphenylcyclopropenone sensitization with weekly scalp DPC.

Specimen: whole blood, collected in connection with sensitization to the hapten diphenylcyclopropenone (DPC). This TCR was sampled from a woman aged 45-60 years with alopecia areata. Some clones in this sample may be carry-over from other donors' samples. The rearrangement uses TRBV5-6 and TRBJ2-1; D not resolved. CDR3 region: CASSLRRSSYNEQFF. CDR3 DNA: TGTGCCAGCAGCTTGCGGCGGAGCTCCTACAATGAGCAGTTCTTC.